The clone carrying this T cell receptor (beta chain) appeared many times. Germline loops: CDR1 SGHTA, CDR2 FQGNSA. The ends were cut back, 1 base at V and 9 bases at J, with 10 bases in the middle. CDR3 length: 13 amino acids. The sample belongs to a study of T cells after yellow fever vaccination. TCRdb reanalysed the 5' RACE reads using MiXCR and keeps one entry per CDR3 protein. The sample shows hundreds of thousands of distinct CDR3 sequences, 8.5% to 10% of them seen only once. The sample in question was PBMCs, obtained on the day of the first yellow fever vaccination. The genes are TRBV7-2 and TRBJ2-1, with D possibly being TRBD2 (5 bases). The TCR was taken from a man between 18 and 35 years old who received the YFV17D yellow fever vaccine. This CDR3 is CASSLGPSGEQFF. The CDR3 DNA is TGTGCCAGCAGCTTAGGGCCCAGCGGTGAGCAGTTCTTC. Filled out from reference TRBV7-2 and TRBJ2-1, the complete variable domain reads GAGVSQSPSNKVTEKGKDVELRCDPISGHTALYWYRQSLGQGLEFLIYFQGNSAPDKSGLPSDRFSAERTGGSVSTLTIQRTQQEDSAVYLCASSLGPSGEQFFGPGTRLTVL.